A selection of T cell receptor beta chains follows, all from one sample in a study of early T cells in non-severe SARS-CoV-2 infection. One entry per CDR3 protein, called by TCRdb with MiXCR from the 5' RACE reads. In the table there are 26,000 or so distinct CDR3 sequences, 3.5% to 5.5% of which are singletons. Sequenced here: whole blood, sampled at baseline. These receptors all stem from an adult who was a healthcare worker with PCR-confirmed SARS-CoV-2 infection or an uninfected control (not recorded which). Both conserved end residues are part of each CDR3. The order of the fields is V gene, J gene, CDR3 protein.

>TRBV24-1|TRBJ1-1
CATSDPSSTGEAFF
>TRBV12-3/TRBV12-4|TRBJ1-6
CASGTVINSPLHF
>TRBV6-1|TRBJ1-4
CASSVEITNEKLFF
>TRBV5-1|TRBJ2-3
CASSLAGGFTDTQYF
>TRBV4-2|TRBJ2-1
CASSQGQGAYNEQFF
>TRBV5-1|TRBJ2-3
CASSSLAGGTDTQYF
>TRBV7-8|TRBJ2-3
CASSLEPTASRTQYF
>TRBV7-9|TRBJ2-7
CASSLGGLYGEQYF
>TRBV9|TRBJ1-1
CASSVASQTEAFF
>TRBV10-2|TRBJ2-1
CASSPTGLFEQFF
>TRBV10-3|TRBJ2-5
CAISELQETQYF
>TRBV7-8|TRBJ2-5
CASSLLGTSGVLQETQYF
>TRBV30|TRBJ1-2
CAWSRQGGSGYTF
>TRBV19|TRBJ1-5
CASSSSGQGTNQPQHF
>TRBV6-2/TRBV6-3|TRBJ2-1
CASSPGEYNEQFF
>TRBV19|TRBJ2-5
CASRGRGKETQYF
>TRBV6-2/TRBV6-3|TRBJ2-7
CASSYEGRSYEQYF
>TRBV20-1|TRBJ1-5
CSATSGQGGQPQHF
>TRBV7-6|TRBJ2-1
CASSLDRSSYNEQFF
>TRBV29-1|TRBJ2-7
CSGSAGGGSAYEQYF
>TRBV5-1|TRBJ1-2
CASSLGQGNGYTF
>TRBV28|TRBJ1-4
CASSFPTTNEKLFF
>TRBV5-1|TRBJ2-1
CASSLGQGRNEQFF
>TRBV7-9|TRBJ1-2
CASSTYRAYGYTF
>TRBV5-5|TRBJ2-2
CASIQSGRSNTGELFF
>TRBV27|TRBJ2-1
CASSPSGGSSYNEQFF
>TRBV29-1|TRBJ1-1
CSVGMDSNTEAFF
>TRBV29-1|TRBJ2-3
CSVDLGTGVPDTQYF
>TRBV20-1|TRBJ2-5
CSAKGAAYQETQYF
>TRBV11-2|TRBJ2-5
CASSLYSSGDRETQYF
>TRBV9|TRBJ2-2
CASSVRSGGSGELFF
>TRBV7-9|TRBJ1-6
CASSLTESNSPLHF
>TRBV20-1|TRBJ2-1
CSALDRGPYNEQFF
>TRBV10-3|TRBJ1-1
CAIRPDRENTEAFF
>TRBV5-6|TRBJ2-7
CASSSRDSSYEQYF
>TRBV27|TRBJ1-2
CASSFWRATGGGYTF
>TRBV7-9|TRBJ2-7
CASSPRDKNYEQYF
>TRBV12-3/TRBV12-4|TRBJ2-5
CASSPDRETQYF
>TRBV7-9|TRBJ2-1
CASSRREGYNEQFF
>TRBV7-2|TRBJ2-1
CASSFLVSNEQFF
>TRBV6-1|TRBJ1-1
CASSASGGPPETEAFF
>TRBV5-1|TRBJ2-5
CASFTGGSQETQYF
>TRBV5-1|TRBJ2-5
CASSLIPGRGQETQYF
>TRBV29-1|TRBJ1-1
CSVAVNTEAFF
>TRBV11-3|TRBJ1-4
CASSSGQGNEKLFF
>TRBV7-8|TRBJ2-7
CASSSVRVGHEQYF
>TRBV12-3/TRBV12-4|TRBJ2-5
CASSPSEETQYF
>TRBV10-1|TRBJ2-7
CASRGPGGEQYF
>TRBV11-3|TRBJ2-7
CASSYTTGRQGAPYEQYF
>TRBV20-1|TRBJ1-2
CSASTGGYGYTF
>TRBV4-3|TRBJ1-2
CASSPDSRSGDGYTF
>TRBV20-1|TRBJ1-2
CSGSSSDYGYTF
>TRBV4-3|TRBJ2-3
CASTASLGDTQYF
>TRBV10-1|TRBJ2-1
CASGTSGGGNEQFF
>TRBV5-6|TRBJ2-2
CASSPGPTNTGELFF
>TRBV7-8|TRBJ2-2
CASSLATGLAEDTGELFF